This TCR beta chain is from a study of response to subunit inactivated influenza vaccine. Study findings and constraints: A suggestion made by the authors is that each seasonal influenza vaccination recruits few new T cells.

In this sample, this clonotype turned up a few times. Its antigen remains unidentified. In TCRdb, the RT-PCR reads were re-called with MiXCR into one record per CDR3 protein. The data show around 320,000 distinct CDR3 sequences, with around 20% seen just once and over 9% held by the top ten. V gave up 5 bases and J gave up 6 bases; unmatched junction bases: 10. Germline V gives CDR1 ENHRY, CDR2 SYGVKD. The CDR3 spans 15 residues. Sequencing used PBMCs from blood, obtained 21 months after vaccination. This receptor was taken from a man between 45 and 75 years old who received an inactivated influenza vaccine. V gene TRBV10-3 combines with J gene TRBJ2-3; 8 nucleotides agree with TRBD1. CDR3 residues: CAISHGQGADDTQYF. The CDR3 bases are TGTGCCATCAGTCATGGACAGGGCGCCGATGATACGCAGTATTTT.